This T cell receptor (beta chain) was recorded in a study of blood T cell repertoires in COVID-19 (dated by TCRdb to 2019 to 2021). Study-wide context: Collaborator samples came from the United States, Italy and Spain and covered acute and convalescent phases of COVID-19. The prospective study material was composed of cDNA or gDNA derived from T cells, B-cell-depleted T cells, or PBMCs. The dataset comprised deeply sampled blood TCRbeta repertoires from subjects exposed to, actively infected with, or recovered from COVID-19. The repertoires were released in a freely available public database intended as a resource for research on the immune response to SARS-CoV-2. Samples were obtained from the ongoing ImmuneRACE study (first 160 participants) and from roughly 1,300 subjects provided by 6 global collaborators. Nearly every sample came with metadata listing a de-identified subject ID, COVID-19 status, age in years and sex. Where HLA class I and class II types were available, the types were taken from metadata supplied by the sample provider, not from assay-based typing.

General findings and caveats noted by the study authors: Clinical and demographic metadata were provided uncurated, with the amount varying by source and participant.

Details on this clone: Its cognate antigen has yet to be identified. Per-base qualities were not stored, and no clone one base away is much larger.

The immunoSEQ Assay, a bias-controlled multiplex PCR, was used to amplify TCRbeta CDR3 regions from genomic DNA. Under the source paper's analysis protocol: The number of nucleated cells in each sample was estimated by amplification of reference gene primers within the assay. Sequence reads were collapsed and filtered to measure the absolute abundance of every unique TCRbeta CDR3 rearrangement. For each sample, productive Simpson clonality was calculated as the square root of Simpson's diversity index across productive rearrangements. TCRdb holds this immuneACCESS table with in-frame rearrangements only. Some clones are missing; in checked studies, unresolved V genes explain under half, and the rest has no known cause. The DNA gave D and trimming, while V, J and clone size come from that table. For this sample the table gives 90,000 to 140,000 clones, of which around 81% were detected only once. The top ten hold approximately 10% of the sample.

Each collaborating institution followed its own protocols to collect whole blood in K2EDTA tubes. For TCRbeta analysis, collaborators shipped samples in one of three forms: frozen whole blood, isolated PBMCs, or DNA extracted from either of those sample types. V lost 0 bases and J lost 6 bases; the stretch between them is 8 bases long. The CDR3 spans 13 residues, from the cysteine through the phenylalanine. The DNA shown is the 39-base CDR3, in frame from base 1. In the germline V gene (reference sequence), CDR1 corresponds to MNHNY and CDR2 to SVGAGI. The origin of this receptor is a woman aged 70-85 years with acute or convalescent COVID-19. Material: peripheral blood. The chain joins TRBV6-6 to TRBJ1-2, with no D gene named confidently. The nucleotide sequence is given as TGTGCCAGCAGTTACTCGTCGATAGATGGCTACACCTTC. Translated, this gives CASSYSSIDGYTF.